The 23 T cell receptor beta chains below all came from one sample that was sequenced in a study of T cell responses to AZD1222 COVID-19 vaccine. Assay: immunoSEQ multiplex PCR; the TCRdb copy retains only in-frame clones and omits some. Altogether some 190,000 clones are present, approximately 90% being singletons, with the ten largest covering 1.5% to 2%. Sequencing used peripheral blood, obtained 28 days after the second AZD1222 dose. All receptors come from an adult who received the AZD1222 COVID-19 vaccine.

The chain has TRBV6-5 and TRBJ2-2; D call uncertain. The CDR3 loop spans 14 amino acids. Germline CDR1 reads MNHEY; CDR2 reads SVGAGI. The V end was cut by 6 bases, the J end by 3 bases, with 11 bases between. This CDR3 reads CASSPRPYTGELFF. CDR3 sequence (DNA): TGTGCCAGCAGCCCCCGACCTTACACCGGGGAGCTGTTTTTT.

The chain uses TRBV14 and TRBJ1-1; tentatively, D is TRBD1 (6 bases). The germline gives CDR1 SGHDN, CDR2 FVKESK. CDR3 length: 14 residues. Trimming pared 3 bases from V and 10 bases from J, leaving 18 bases between. The CDR3 DNA is TGTGCCAGCAGCCAGACAGGCCTGGACCGGGTAGCTTTCTTT. Translating it yields CASSQTGLDRVAFF.

This clone was counted only a few times. The V and J genes are TRBV6-5 and TRBJ2-2; 10 bases agree with TRBD2. J gave up 3 bases and V 3 bases, and 4 bases lay outside the gene matches. The length of the CDR3 is 16 residues. The germline V gene has CDR1 MNHEY and CDR2 SVGAGI. The CDR3 DNA sequence: TGTGCCAGCAGTTATCCTCTAGCGGGGGACACCGGGGAGCTGTTTTTT. Its translation: CASSYPLAGDTGELFF.

This chain joins TRBV6-5 and TRBJ1-2; 7 positions agree with TRBD1. The CDR3 runs to 13 residues. Trimming removed 4 bases from V and 1 base from J; junction bases left unmatched: 0. CDR1 MNHEY and CDR2 SVGAGI come from the germline V gene. CDR3 in DNA: TGTGCCAGCAGTTGGGACAGTAACTATGGCTACACCTTC. Its protein product is CASSWDSNYGYTF.

The sample holds one count of this clone. The J gene is TRBJ2-5, the V gene TRBV7-2; D not certain. The ends were cut back, 2 bases at V and 1 base at J, with 8 bases in the middle. In germline, CDR1 is SGHTA, CDR2 FQGNSA. This CDR3 is built from 14 residues. CDR3 nucleotides: TGTGCCAGCAGCTTAAAGGGCTCCCAAGAGACCCAGTACTTC. It specifies CASSLKGSQETQYF.

This sequence joins TRBV9 and TRBJ2-5; 10 nucleotides agree with TRBD1. Germline CDR1 SGDLS, CDR2 YYNGEE. This CDR3 region has 15 residues. With 4 bases clipped from V and 5 bases from J, the junction kept 8 bases outside the gene matches. CDR3 protein: CASSTGDRGRETQYF. CDR3 coding DNA: TGTGCCAGCAGCACCGGGGACAGGGGACGGGAGACCCAGTACTTC.

The V call is TRBV18, the J call TRBJ2-7; 7 nucleotides line up with TRBD1. Germline CDR1 KGHSH, CDR2 LQKENI. This CDR3 contains 12 residues. Unmatched junction bases numbered 4, after V lost 4 bases and J lost 7 bases. Written as DNA, the CDR3 is TGTGCCAGCTCACGTGACAGGGAAGAGCAGTACTTC. Translation: CASSRDREEQYF.

The V call is TRBV5-1, the J call TRBJ2-2; D perhaps matches TRBD2 (6 bases). Trimming removed 5 bases from V and 4 bases from J, with 15 bases in between. The length of the CDR3 is 15 residues. CDR1 is SGHRS and CDR2 is YFSETQ in the germline V gene. The CDR3 DNA reads TGCGCCAGCAGTATGGGGGGAGTGGCCACCGGGGAGCTGTTTTTT. Residues: CASSMGGVATGELFF.

This chain uses TRBV4-1 with TRBJ1-2; 7 bases match TRBD1. J was trimmed by 3 bases and V by 4 bases; bases with no gene match: 8. In germline, CDR1 is MGHRA, CDR2 YSYEKL. This CDR3 has 15 residues. DNA of the CDR3: TGCGCCAGCAGCCCCAATAGAGGGGGCTACTATGGCTACACCTTC. This gives the protein CASSPNRGGYYGYTF.

The V gene is TRBV24-1, the J gene TRBJ2-4; 11 bases map to TRBD1. V dropped 5 bases and J dropped 9; count of bases not matched to a gene: 5. Germline lookup yields CDR1 KGHDR and CDR2 SFDVKD. The CDR3 length is 14 residues. For the CDR3, the DNA is TGTGCCACCAGTGTAGGACAGGGGGCCGCCATTCAGTACTTC. Translated, it gives CATSVGQGAAIQYF.

The chain combines TRBV25-1 with TRBJ2-2, with D unresolved. Germline CDR1 reads MGHDK; CDR2 reads SYGVNS. This CDR3 region has 15 residues. V lost 0 bases and J lost 6, with 11 bases in between. As DNA, the CDR3 is TGTGCCAGCAGTGAATATAACGCGGTCCCCGGGGAGCTGTTTTTT. Its translation is CASSEYNAVPGELFF.

V usage is TRBV5-1 and J usage is TRBJ2-1; 15 nucleotides line up with TRBD2. The germline gives CDR1 SGHRS, CDR2 YFSETQ. The CDR3 has 16 residues. Trimming cost V 4 bases and J 8 bases; bases outside gene matches: 7. The CDR3 region has the DNA TGCGCCAGCAGCCACGGGACTAGCGGGAGGCTCGATGAGCAGTTCTTC. It translates to CASSHGTSGRLDEQFF.

J is TRBJ1-1 and V is TRBV5-1; 7 positions match TRBD1. The CDR3 is 16 residues long. V was pared by 3 bases and J by 0 bases, with 8 bases of the junction left unmatched. Germline V CDR1 and CDR2: SGHRS, YFSETQ. The CDR3 loop reads CASSSTTGIMNTEAFF. The DNA for the CDR3 is TGCGCCAGCAGCTCCACGACAGGGATAATGAACACTGAAGCTTTCTTT.

The chain combines TRBV11-1 with TRBJ1-1; maybe TRBD1 (6 bases). V was shortened by 6 bases and J by 9 bases, with 14 bases between the two germline ends. In germline, CDR1 is SGHAT, CDR2 FQDESV (reference sequence). This CDR3 is 12 amino acids long. The CDR3 sequence: CASSPQGTKAFF. DNA for the CDR3: TGTGCCAGCAGTCCACAGGGAACGAAAGCTTTCTTT.

The chain employs TRBV20-1 and TRBJ1-2; D remains unclear. Germline loops: CDR1 DFQATT, CDR2 SNEGSKA (reference sequence). This CDR3 comprises 11 residues. V dropped 6 bases and J dropped 8 bases, with 13 bases sitting between them. CDR3 protein: CSARRSQGYTF. The CDR3 DNA is TGCAGTGCCCGAAGGAGCCAAGGCTACACCTTC.

The count of this clone is one. This sequence joins TRBV7-2 and TRBJ1-2; the D is unclear. This CDR3 is built from 12 residues. V lost 1 base to trimming and J lost 5 bases, with 5 bases between them. Germline V gene sequence: CDR1 SGHTA, CDR2 FQGNSA. The CDR3 region has the DNA TGTGCCAGCAGCTTAGACCAGTATGGCTACACCTTC. This encodes CASSLDQYGYTF.

The chain links TRBV6-5 to TRBJ1-2; TRBD1 might be the D (5 bases). This CDR3 contains 14 residues. CDR1 is MNHEY and CDR2 is SVGAGI in the germline V gene. V was cut by 4 bases and J by 4 bases, with 13 bases left in between. The CDR3 DNA follows: TGTGCCAGCAGTTCTGGGACTAAAGCCTATGGCTACACCTTC. Protein sequence: CASSSGTKAYGYTF.

The chain joins TRBV5-5 to TRBJ2-1, with 8 bases that match TRBD1. This CDR3 is 14 amino acids long. Germline V gene lookup returns CDR1 SGHKS and CDR2 YYEKEE (reference sequence). V lost 2 bases to trimming and J lost 8 bases; unmatched junction nucleotides: 6. CDR3 region: CASSFVTGGYEQFF. DNA for the CDR3: TGTGCCAGCAGCTTCGTCACAGGGGGATATGAGCAGTTCTTC.

This sequence joins TRBV5-8 and TRBJ1-5; 9 bases agree with TRBD1. Germline CDR1 and CDR2: SGHTS and YDEGEE. V trimming: 1 base; J trimming: 4 bases; junction bases outside the gene matches: 9. This CDR3 region has 17 residues. The CDR3 here is CASSLKSQGARNQPQHF. The CDR3 DNA follows: TGTGCCAGCAGCTTGAAATCACAGGGGGCCAGGAATCAGCCCCAGCATTTT.

The CDR3 DNA sequence: TGTGCCAGCAGTGAGGAGGGGCTAAGCAATCAGCCCCAGCATTTT. The encoded protein is CASSEEGLSNQPQHF. This chain joins TRBV6-1 and TRBJ1-5, with D perhaps TRBD1 (5 bases). Between the trimmed V and J ends, which lost 3 bases and 1 base, there was a span of 10 bases. CDR3 length: 15 residues. The germline V gene encodes CDR1 MNHNS and CDR2 SASEGT.

This clone was detected a few times. This sequence joins TRBV12-1 and TRBJ2-1; the DNA was not compared with TRBD2, the D call given in the table. TRBV12-1 is a listed pseudogene. CDR3 length: 16 residues. CDR3 protein: CASSSNDSDPYNEQFF. CDR3 nucleotide sequence: TGTGCCAGCAGCTCTAACGACTCTGACCCGTACAATGAGCAGTTCTTC.

The CDR3, as DNA: TGTGCCAGCAGCTCCCCGGGGACAGGGTACGAGCAGTACTTC. Its protein is CASSSPGTGYEQYF. The genes are TRBV7-9 and TRBJ2-7, with 9 bases identical to TRBD1. The length of the CDR3 is 14 residues. The germline V gene encodes CDR1 SEHNR and CDR2 FQNEAQ (reference sequence). The V and J ends lost 4 bases and 4 bases, in that order; junction bases with no gene match: 5. The whole variable domain, filled in from reference TRBV7-9 and TRBJ2-7, reads DTGVSQNPRHKITKRGQNVTFRCDPISEHNRLYWYRQTLGQGPEFLTYFQNEAQLEKSRLLSDRFSAERPKGSFSTLEIQRTEQGDSAMYLCASSSPGTGYEQYFGPGTRLTVT.

The chain couples TRBV19 to TRBJ1-2; 10 nucleotides align to TRBD1. J lost 8 bases, V lost 10 bases, and 7 bases had no gene match. Germline V CDR1 and CDR2: LNHDA, SQIVND (reference sequence). The CDR3 spans 12 residues. CDR3 DNA sequence: TGTGCCACCCTGACAGGGGGCCTCGGCTACACCTTC. Its translation is CATLTGGLGYTF.